The 32 T cell receptor beta chains below come from one sample, sequenced in a study of neurological immune-mediated disorders. TCRdb re-called the 5' RACE reads with MiXCR, one entry per CDR3 protein. Of roughly 27,000 distinct CDR3 sequences in the sample, over 20% were seen once. Sequenced material: PBMCs. These receptor sequences come from a woman aged 60 to 75 in good health.

This clonotype was recorded many times. The chain employs TRBV5-1 and TRBJ2-3; the match to TRBD2 covers 8 bases. V was pared by 0 bases and J by 4 bases, with 4 bases of the junction left unmatched. CDR3 length: 15 residues. Germline values: CDR1 SGHRS, CDR2 YFSETQ. The CDR3 DNA reads TGCGCCAGCAGCTTGGAGGTAGCGGGGTCAGATACGCAGTATTTT. It is translated as CASSLEVAGSDTQYF.

The chain joins TRBV5-5 to TRBJ1-5, with D tentatively TRBD1 (5 bases). Germline CDR1 SGHKS, CDR2 YYEKEE (reference sequence). The CDR3 covers 15 residues. CDR3 in DNA: TGTGACAACAGCTTCGAGCCCAGGGGCAATCAGCCCCAGCATTTT. Residues: CDNSFEPRGNQPQHF.

In its sample, this clonotype was seen many times. V gene TRBV7-9 combines with J gene TRBJ2-6; 8 nucleotides line up with TRBD1. V lost 5 bases, J lost 7 bases, and 7 bases stayed unmatched. Germline V gene data show CDR1 as SEHNR and CDR2 as FQNEAQ (reference sequence). CDR3 length: 15 amino acids. CDR3: CASSHDRGRANVLTF. The CDR3 DNA is TGTGCCAGCAGCCACGACAGGGGAAGAGCCAACGTCCTGACTTTC. The entire variable domain, with the rest obtained from reference TRBV7-9 and TRBJ2-6, is as follows: DTGVSQNPRHKITKRGQNVTFRCDPISEHNRLYWYRQTLGQGPEFLTYFQNEAQLEKSRLLSDRFSAERPKGSFSTLEIQRTEQGDSAMYLCASSHDRGRANVLTFGAGSRLTVL.

This clonotype was detected only a few times. The gene calls are TRBV7-3 and TRBJ2-2; weak D call: TRBD2 (5 bases). The CDR3 spans 15 residues. The V gene lost 4 bases and the J gene lost 6 bases, with 15 bases spanning the gap. CDR1 and CDR2 (germline): SGHTA, FQGTGA. This chain's CDR3 is CASSSDQEVAGELFF. CDR3 coding DNA: TGTGCCAGCAGCTCGGACCAGGAGGTCGCCGGGGAGCTGTTTTTT.

This clonotype has ten or more counts. The chain has TRBV6-5 and TRBJ1-1; tentatively, D is TRBD1 (5 bases). Trimming took 4 bases from V and 0 from J, leaving 9 bases between them. The CDR3 covers 14 residues. CDR1 MNHEY and CDR2 SVGAGI come from the germline V gene. The CDR3 region is CASSSGILNTEAFF. The CDR3 DNA follows: TGTGCCAGCAGTTCAGGGATCCTGAACACTGAAGCTTTCTTT.

The chain combines TRBV5-1 with TRBJ2-7; 7 nucleotides match TRBD2. Germline-derived CDR1 and CDR2 are SGHRS and YFSETQ. This CDR3 region has 15 residues. The trim removed 0 bases at V and 6 bases at J, leaving 9 bases unmatched. In DNA, the CDR3 is TGCGCCAGCAGCTTGGGTCTCGGACTAGTCCTCGAGCAGTACTTC. Its protein is CASSLGLGLVLEQYF.

This clonotype was counted at least ten times. This chain connects TRBV7-2 to TRBJ2-7; D is undetermined. V lost 2 bases to trimming and J lost 3 bases, with 11 bases between them. CDR3 length equals 14 residues. The germline V gene encodes CDR1 SGHTA and CDR2 FQGNSA. The CDR3 nucleotides read TGTGCCAGCAGCTTAAACCGGGCCCTCTACGAGCAGTACTTC. Residues: CASSLNRALYEQYF.

This clonotype has a count of ten or more. The chain recombines TRBV6-6 with TRBJ1-3; D perhaps matches TRBD1 (5 bases). V dropped 4 bases and J dropped 6 bases, with 13 bases sitting between them. Looked up from germline, CDR1 is MNHNY and CDR2 is SVGAGI (reference sequence). CDR3 length: 14 residues. The CDR3: CASSSRAVVNTIYF. The CDR3 coding sequence is TGTGCCAGCAGTTCCAGGGCGGTAGTAAACACCATATATTTT.

This clonotype appeared many times. Here the CDR3 reads CSARFSELTGELFF. The CDR3 DNA is TGCAGTGCTAGGTTCAGCGAGCTCACCGGGGAGCTGTTTTTT. The V call is TRBV20-1, the J call TRBJ2-2, with D unclear. The germline V and J ends were trimmed by 3 bases and 4 bases, with 12 bases remaining between them. The length of the CDR3 is 14 residues. CDR1 is DFQATT and CDR2 is SNEGSKA in the germline V gene (reference sequence).

This clonotype was counted at least ten times. J is TRBJ1-2 and V is TRBV4-3, with TRBD1 matching over 7 bases. Unmatched junction bases numbered 8, after V lost 4 bases and J lost 6 bases. The CDR3 runs to 14 residues. CDR1 is LGHNA, CDR2 YSLEER, per germline. For the CDR3, the DNA is TGCGCCAGCAGCCGATACGACAGGGTTGATGGCTACACCTTC. It codes for CASSRYDRVDGYTF.

This clonotype was seen at least ten times. One end of the junction does not line up with germline, which may come from a read error. The genes are TRBV5-1 and TRBJ2-2; D may be TRBD2 (5 bases). The CDR3 extends over 15 amino acids. Germline V gene lookup returns CDR1 SGHRS and CDR2 YFSETQ. The CDR3: CASSFSAANTGELFF. The CDR3 DNA sequence: TGCGCCAGCAGCTTTTCGGCAGCGAACACCGGGGAGCTTTTTTTT.

This clonotype was seen a few times. The chain links TRBV11-3 to TRBJ2-2; no reliable D call. CDR3 size: 13 residues. Deletions cut 2 bases from V and 7 bases from J, with 8 bases between. The germline CDR1 and CDR2 sequences are SGHNT and YENEEA. DNA for the CDR3: TGTGCCAGCAGCTTAATGGATAGCGGGGAGCTGTTTTTT. This sequence encodes CASSLMDSGELFF.

There are many counts of this clonotype. The chain employs TRBV5-1 and TRBJ2-1; 7 positions agree with TRBD1. The CDR3 covers 13 residues. Germline values: CDR1 SGHRS, CDR2 YFSETQ. V shed 7 bases, J shed 4 bases, and the junction held 5 bases outside the gene matches. The CDR3 spells CASFRTGYNEQFF. As DNA, the CDR3 is TGCGCCAGCTTTCGGACAGGATACAATGAGCAGTTCTTC. Combining the CDR3 with reference TRBV5-1 and TRBJ2-1 gives the whole variable domain KAGVTQTPRYLIKTRGQQVTLSCSPISGHRSVSWYQQTPGQGLQFLFEYFSETQRNKGNFPGRFSGRQFSNSRSEMNVSTLELGDSALYLCASFRTGYNEQFFGPGTRLTVL.

With respect to this clonotype: Mismatch with germline at one junction end may stem from a read error. This chain connects TRBV28 to TRBJ2-2; 11 bases line up with TRBD2. The germline V gene has CDR1 MDHEN and CDR2 SYDVKM. This CDR3 is 17 amino acids long. The CDR3 nucleotides read TGTGCCAGCACTCGACCCGGGACTAGCGGTAACACCGGGGAGCTATTTTTT. Translation gives CASTRPGTSGNTGELFF. Looking up the rest from reference TRBV28 and TRBJ2-2 gives the full variable domain: DVKVTQSSRYLVKRTGEKVFLECVQDMDHENMFWYRQDPGLGLRLIYFSYDVKMKEKGDIPEGYSVSREKKERFSLILESASTNQTSMYLCASTRPGTSGNTGELFFGEGSRLTVL.

This clonotype has a count of ten or more. The chain links TRBV11-2 to TRBJ2-1; no clear D. This CDR3 region has 13 residues. The germline V gene encodes CDR1 SGHAT and CDR2 FQNNGV. V was pared by 1 base and J by 4 bases, with 5 bases between. The CDR3, as DNA: TGTGCCAGCAGCTTAGGGCTTTACAATGAGCAGTTCTTC. Amino acid sequence: CASSLGLYNEQFF.

This clonotype occurred many times. The rearrangement uses TRBV2 and TRBJ1-5; perhaps TRBD1 as D (5 bases). The CDR3 contains 16 residues. The V gene lost 4 bases and the J gene lost 3 bases, with 16 bases spanning the gap. From germline, CDR1 is SNHLY and CDR2 FYNNEI. CDR3 sequence: CASSVQGELVNQPQHF. CDR3 nucleotides: TGTGCCAGCAGTGTCCAGGGTGAGTTGGTCAATCAGCCCCAGCATTTT.

This clonotype was counted many times. The V call is TRBV20-1, the J call TRBJ1-5; D remains unclear. The CDR3 runs to 15 residues. CDR1 is DFQATT and CDR2 is SNEGSKA in the germline V gene (reference sequence). The V end was cut by 0 bases, the J end by 2 bases, with 11 bases between. CDR3 DNA: TGCAGTGCTAGAGATCGTGACTGGGGCAATCAGCCCCAGCATTTT. Translating it yields CSARDRDWGNQPQHF.

This chain joins TRBV14 and TRBJ2-5; 13 nucleotides match TRBD2. This CDR3 is built from 16 residues. V lost 3 bases and J lost 5; bases outside the gene matches: 6. Germline V CDR1 and CDR2: SGHDN, FVKESK. The CDR3 DNA sequence: TGTGCCAGCAGCCAGGGGACTAGCGGGAAAGGTGAGACCCAGTACTTC. It is translated as CASSQGTSGKGETQYF.

The V gene is TRBV7-3, the J gene TRBJ2-5, with D perhaps being TRBD1 or TRBD2 (5 bases each). Deletions cut 6 bases from V and 1 base from J, with 9 bases between. This CDR3 region has 13 residues. The germline V gene encodes CDR1 SGHTA and CDR2 FQGTGA. Here the CDR3 reads CASSRDPQETQYF. CDR3 sequence (DNA): TGTGCCAGCAGTCGGGACCCCCAAGAGACCCAGTACTTC.

This clonotype was recorded many times. This rearrangement joins TRBV5-1 to TRBJ1-4; 10 nucleotides align to TRBD1. CDR1 is SGHRS and CDR2 is YFSETQ in the germline V gene. The CDR3 loop spans 14 amino acids. Germline trimming cut 4 bases from V and 5 bases from J; bases unmatched to any gene: 2. The CDR3 loop reads CASSMGQGNEKLFF. In DNA form, the CDR3 reads TGCGCCAGCAGCATGGGACAGGGGAATGAAAAACTGTTTTTT.

This clonotype was counted many times. The chain has TRBV3-1 and TRBJ2-5, with 10 nucleotides matching TRBD2. V trimming: 0 bases; J trimming: 7 bases; junction bases outside the gene matches: 5. The CDR3 contains 15 residues. Looked up from germline, CDR1 is LGHDT and CDR2 is YNNKEL (reference sequence). CDR3 in amino acids: CASSQDLAGARTQYF. The CDR3 DNA sequence: TGTGCCAGCAGCCAAGATCTAGCGGGGGCTCGGACCCAGTACTTC.

This clonotype has ten or more counts. This chain joins TRBV5-1 and TRBJ2-7; the match to TRBD1 covers 8 bases. CDR3 length: 18 amino acids. V was pared by 0 bases and J by 5 bases, with 16 bases of the junction left unmatched. Germline V gene lookup returns CDR1 SGHRS and CDR2 YFSETQ. The CDR3 sequence is CASSLDGTGAPSRNEQYF. The CDR3 DNA reads as TGCGCCAGCAGCTTGGATGGGACAGGAGCCCCTTCGAGGAACGAGCAGTACTTC. Combining the CDR3 with reference TRBV5-1 and TRBJ2-7 gives the whole variable domain KAGVTQTPRYLIKTRGQQVTLSCSPISGHRSVSWYQQTPGQGLQFLFEYFSETQRNKGNFPGRFSGRQFSNSRSEMNVSTLELGDSALYLCASSLDGTGAPSRNEQYFGPGTRLTVT.

The sample holds many counts of this clonotype. This sequence joins TRBV6-1 and TRBJ2-4; D possibly matches TRBD1 or TRBD2 (5 bases each). The V and J ends lost 7 bases and 6 bases respectively, with 13 bases between them. Germline V gives CDR1 MNHNS, CDR2 SASEGT. This CDR3 is 13 amino acids long. The CDR3 DNA reads as TGTGCCAGCAAACCCGGGACCACAAACATTCAGTACTTC. Its protein product is CASKPGTTNIQYF.

This clonotype was recorded at least ten times. The chain has TRBV14 and TRBJ2-7; TRBD1 or TRBD2 may be the D gene (6 bases each). Trimming took off 2 bases at V and 12 bases at J, with 14 bases between the two ends. The CDR3 has 12 amino acids. The germline CDR1 and CDR2 sequences are SGHDN and FVKESK. The CDR3, as DNA: TGTGCCAGCAGCCAACTTACAGGGAGGAGGTACTTC. It is translated as CASSQLTGRRYF.

This clonotype appeared many times. The chain uses TRBV7-3 and TRBJ2-3; D unclear. In germline, CDR1 is SGHTA, CDR2 FQGTGA. CDR3 length equals 14 residues. Trimming removed 5 bases from V and 1 base from J, with 10 bases in between. CDR3 DNA: TGTGCCAGCAGCCAAGGATTGCGCACAGATACGCAGTATTTT. Amino acid sequence: CASSQGLRTDTQYF.

Many counts were recorded for this clonotype. V and J are TRBV19 and TRBJ1-2; D is unresolved. Germline loops: CDR1 LNHDA, CDR2 SQIVND (reference sequence). With 6 bases removed from V and 5 bases from J, the gap between germline ends came to 10 bases. This CDR3 spans 12 amino acids. The CDR3 DNA reads as TGTGCCAGTAGCTCAGGAGTGTATGGCTACACCTTC. Amino acids: CASSSGVYGYTF.

On this clonotype itself: Sequence at one end of the junction differs from germline and may be a read error. The chain has TRBV28 and TRBJ2-1; D is possibly TRBD1 or TRBD2 (5 bases each). The CDR3 has 19 amino acids. The germline V gene has CDR1 MDHEN and CDR2 SYDVKM. The CDR3 region has the DNA TGTGCCAGCAGTTTAATAAGAGGGGTTGTGAACAGTGGGTACAATGATCAGTTCTTC. It codes for CASSLIRGVVNSGYNDQFF.

This clonotype was found many times. The gene calls are TRBV7-3 and TRBJ1-1; D is perhaps TRBD1 (6 bases). The V gene's germline CDR1 is SGHTA and CDR2 FQGTGA. The CDR3 spans 13 residues. V was cut by 0 bases and J by 5 bases, with 7 bases left in between. The CDR3 protein is CASSLTGQTEAFF. The CDR3 nucleotides are TGTGCCAGCAGCTTAACAGGACAGACTGAAGCTTTCTTT.

The table lists this clonotype with many counts. The CDR3 spells CASIRWHEQFF. In DNA, the CDR3 is TGTGCCAGCATACGATGGCATGAGCAGTTCTTC. The chain employs TRBV12-3 or TRBV12-4 and TRBJ2-1; D gene uncertain. The CDR3 spans 11 residues. The germline V and J ends were trimmed by 7 bases and 8 bases, with 9 bases remaining between them.

The CDR3 sequence is CASSHPAGLAGVRETQYF. The CDR3 nucleotides are TGTGCCAGCAGCCACCCCGCAGGACTAGCGGGAGTTAGAGAGACCCAGTACTTC. J is TRBJ2-5 and V is TRBV3-1, with 13 bases that match TRBD2. The CDR3 runs 18 residues. V lost 3 bases and J lost 4; bases outside the gene matches: 11. Germline loops: CDR1 LGHDT, CDR2 YNNKEL (reference sequence).

This clonotype is classed as medium-sized. This sequence joins TRBV5-5 and TRBJ2-7; 7 bases match TRBD1. CDR3 length: 15 residues. V gave up 2 bases and J gave up 0 bases; unmatched junction bases: 5. CDR1 and CDR2 from the germline V gene are SGHKS and YYEKEE (reference sequence). The CDR3 DNA follows: TGTGCCAGCAGCTTTCAGGGGGTTAGCTCCTACGAGCAGTACTTC. Amino acid sequence: CASSFQGVSSYEQYF.

Comment on this clonotype: The junction and the germline gene differ at one end; a read error may be behind it. The chain uses TRBV12-3 or TRBV12-4 and TRBJ2-2; a possible D gene is TRBD1 (6 bases). The CDR3 contains 16 residues. CDR3 DNA: TGTGCCAGCAGCTTTAGGGGGTTCGCGAACACCGGGGAACTGTTTTTT. This encodes CASSFRGFANTGELFF.